One and the same sample provided the 12 T cell receptor beta chains below, sequenced in a study of somatic mutations in cytotoxic T cells in rheumatoid arthritis. The protocol was immunoSEQ multiplex PCR, while the TCRdb copy is restricted to in-frame clones and leaves out a portion. The data hold around 3,000 clones, with less than 90% observed a single time. Sequenced material: CD8+ T cells sorted from blood. The receptors originated from a woman aged 60-70 years with rheumatoid arthritis.

Comments on this clone: An end of the junction differs from the germline gene, which may be a read error. This chain uses TRBV7-6 with TRBJ1-3; D might be TRBD1 (5 bases). Germline loops: CDR1 SGHVS, CDR2 FNYEAQ. This CDR3 spans 13 amino acids. The CDR3 DNA reads TGTGCCAGCAGCTTAGGGGTCGGGGGTCCTGAACATTTT. Its translation is CASSLGVGGPEHF.

This sequence joins TRBV29-1 and TRBJ1-2; 8 bases are a match to TRBD1. Trimming at V came to 3 bases and at J to 3 bases, leaving 3 bases not matched to a gene. The CDR3 consists of 13 residues. CDR1 is SQVTM and CDR2 is ANQGSEA in the germline V gene. The CDR3 reads CSVDQGAYYGYTF. CDR3 nucleotides: TGCAGCGTTGATCAGGGGGCCTACTATGGCTACACCTTC.

On this clone itself: Other DNA sequences within the sample encode an identical CDR3. The V call is TRBV27, the J call TRBJ2-3; 7 nucleotides agree with TRBD2. CDR1 and CDR2 (germline): MNHEY, SMNVEV (reference sequence). V dropped 8 bases and J dropped 3; count of bases not matched to a gene: 11. This CDR3 has 15 residues. CDR3 in DNA: TGTGCCAGCGGGTTAGCGGGTGGGGGGACAGATACGCAGTATTTT. Its translation is CASGLAGGGTDTQYF.

The chain employs TRBV5-4 and TRBJ1-2; a weak D match, TRBD1 (6 bases). V was pared by 4 bases and J by 1 base, with 11 bases between. This CDR3 region has 14 residues. Germline V gene sequence: CDR1 SGHNT, CDR2 YYREEE (reference sequence). The DNA for the CDR3 is TGTGCCAGCAGCCCGGACAGAGTTAACTATGGCTACACCTTC. This codes for CASSPDRVNYGYTF.

The J gene is TRBJ1-6, the V gene TRBV11-2, with D unresolved. With 5 bases removed from V and 0 bases from J, the gap between germline ends came to 14 bases. CDR1 is SGHAT and CDR2 is FQNNGV in the germline V gene. The CDR3 has 17 residues. CDR3 residues: CASSPSPTSSYNSPLHF. The CDR3 region has the DNA TGTGCCAGCAGCCCCAGCCCGACAAGCTCCTATAATTCACCCCTCCACTTT.

The chain combines TRBV29-1 with TRBJ2-7, with D maybe TRBD1 (6 bases). The CDR3 is 12 amino acids. Germline V lookup: CDR1 SQVTM, CDR2 ANQGSEA. Trimming removed 1 base at V and 3 bases at J, with 7 bases between. In DNA form, the CDR3 reads TGCAGCGTTGAAGCACAGGGCTACGAGCAGTACTTC. This translates into CSVEAQGYEQYF.

The rearrangement joins TRBV7-9 to TRBJ2-5, with D perhaps TRBD2 (6 bases). Trimming stripped 3 bases from V and 11 bases from J, with 13 bases between. Germline CDR1 SEHNR, CDR2 FQNEAQ (reference sequence). CDR3 length: 12 amino acids. The CDR3 DNA is TGTGCCAGCAGCTTCGTGGGACGGGAGCAGTACTTC. It specifies CASSFVGREQYF.

This clone was detected only once. This CDR3 is CASSESKGVSFNYGYTF. The CDR3 DNA is TGCGCCAGCAGTGAGTCGAAAGGGGTATCCTTTAACTATGGCTACACCTTC. The gene calls are TRBV10-2 and TRBJ1-2; a possible D gene is TRBD1 (5 bases). CDR1 is WSHSY and CDR2 is SAAADI in the germline V gene. The V and J ends lost 0 bases and 1 base respectively, with 15 bases between them. The CDR3 runs 17 residues.

The V call is TRBV27, the J call TRBJ1-2; possible D gene TRBD1, 5 bases. The germline V and J ends were trimmed by 2 bases and 3 bases, with 13 bases remaining between them. The CDR3 runs to 15 residues. Germline V lookup: CDR1 MNHEY, CDR2 SMNVEV (reference sequence). The DNA of the CDR3 is TGTGCCAGCAGTTTAGAGGTCGGGGGTCACTATGGCTACACCTTC. Translated, it gives CASSLEVGGHYGYTF.

The chain recombines TRBV27 with TRBJ2-7; TRBD1 aligns across 8 bases. Germline CDR1 MNHEY, CDR2 SMNVEV (reference sequence). The trim removed 11 bases at V and 7 bases at J, leaving 7 bases unmatched. CDR3 size: 11 residues. CDR3 bases: TGTGCCGTGAGACAGGGGTTGGAGCAGTACTTC. Translated, it gives CAVRQGLEQYF.

The chain is built from TRBV7-6 and TRBJ1-1; D gene uncertain. There are 14 residues in the CDR3. The ends were cut back, 2 bases at V and 3 bases at J, with 10 bases in the middle. Germline assignment: CDR1 SGHVS and CDR2 FNYEAQ. The chain's CDR3 is CASSLQVTDTEAFF. The CDR3 nucleotides read TGTGCCAGCAGCTTACAGGTGACGGACACTGAAGCTTTCTTT.

This clone was counted once. V gene TRBV27 combines with J gene TRBJ2-1; D may be TRBD2 (5 bases). CDR1 and CDR2 (germline): MNHEY, SMNVEV (reference sequence). The V end was cut by 3 bases, the J end by 10 bases, with 16 bases between. The CDR3 totals 14 residues. The CDR3 nucleotides are TGTGCCAGCAGTTTGGGGAGTACGTGGAGCGAGCAGTTCTTC. This translates into CASSLGSTWSEQFF.